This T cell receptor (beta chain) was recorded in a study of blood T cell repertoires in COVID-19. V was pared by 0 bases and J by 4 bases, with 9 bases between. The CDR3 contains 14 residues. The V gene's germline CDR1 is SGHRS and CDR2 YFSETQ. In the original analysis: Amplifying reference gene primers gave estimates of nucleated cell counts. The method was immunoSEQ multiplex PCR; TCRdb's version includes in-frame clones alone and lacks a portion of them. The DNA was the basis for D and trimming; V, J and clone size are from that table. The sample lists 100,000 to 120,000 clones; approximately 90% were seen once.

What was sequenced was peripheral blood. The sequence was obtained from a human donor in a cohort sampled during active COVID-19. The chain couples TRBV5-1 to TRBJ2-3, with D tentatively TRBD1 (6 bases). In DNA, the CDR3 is TGCGCCAGCAGCTTGGGGGGGCAGGCAGATACGCAGTATTTT. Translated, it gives CASSLGGQADTQYF.